One and the same sample provided the 14 T cell receptor beta chains below, sequenced in a study of T cell responses to AZD1222 COVID-19 vaccine. Sequenced by immunoSEQ multiplex PCR; TCRdb stores in-frame clones only, minus some. The repertoire includes around 120,000 clones, 90% to 95% of them detected once, and under 3.5% sits in the top ten. The material was peripheral blood, obtained on day 0 of AZD1222 vaccination. These TCRs come from an adult in good health.

This clone has just one count. V is TRBV27 and J is TRBJ2-3; D is perhaps TRBD2 (5 bases). Trimming pared 2 bases from V and 0 bases from J, leaving 6 bases between. The CDR3 has 14 amino acids. In germline, CDR1 is MNHEY, CDR2 SMNVEV (reference sequence). The CDR3 nucleotides read TGTGCCAGCAGTTTAACGGGGAGCACAGATACGCAGTATTTT. Translated: CASSLTGSTDTQYF.

This chain joins TRBV18 and TRBJ2-7, with 13 bases lining up with TRBD2. In germline, CDR1 is KGHSH, CDR2 LQKENI. The length of the CDR3 is 17 residues. Trimming cost V 2 bases and J 6 bases; bases outside gene matches: 10. This chain's CDR3 is CASSPVSLAGGPVEQYF. CDR3 DNA sequence: TGTGCCAGCTCACCAGTCTCACTAGCGGGAGGGCCGGTCGAGCAGTACTTC.

This clone was seen a single time. The chain links TRBV3-1 (or the pseudogene TRBV3-2) to TRBJ2-4; 10 nucleotides agree with TRBD1. The germline V gene has CDR1 LGHDT and CDR2 YNNKEL (reference sequence). V lost 4 bases, J lost 4 bases, and 4 bases stayed unmatched. The CDR3 has 15 residues. The CDR3 here is CASSRGTGVKNIQYF. The CDR3 DNA reads TGTGCCAGCAGCCGGGGGACAGGGGTAAAAAACATTCAGTACTTC.

This chain uses TRBV7-3 with TRBJ1-1; possible D gene TRBD1, 5 bases. The CDR3 loop spans 14 amino acids. Germline CDR1 reads SGHTA; CDR2 reads FQGTGA. V lost 4 bases to trimming and J lost 3 bases, with 12 bases between them. CDR3 residues: CASSSSSGDTEAFF. CDR3 coding DNA: TGTGCCAGCAGCTCGTCATCGGGGGACACTGAAGCTTTCTTT.

CDR3 residues: CASGLASAHEQFF. In DNA form, the CDR3 reads TGCGCCAGCGGACTAGCTTCAGCGCATGAGCAGTTCTTC. The chain uses TRBV4-1 and TRBJ2-1, with 8 bases identical to TRBD2. The CDR3 contains 13 residues. V shed 8 bases and J 8 bases; nucleotides not matched to a gene: 8. The germline gives CDR1 MGHRA, CDR2 YSYEKL.

The table lists this clone with a few counts. This CDR3 reads CASSFLGDNWETQYF. DNA for the CDR3: TGTGCCAGCAGTTTTTTGGGGGACAATTGGGAGACCCAGTACTTC. The genes are TRBV28 and TRBJ2-5; TRBD1 might be the D (6 bases). This CDR3 is 15 amino acids long. V was trimmed by 3 bases and J by 5 bases, leaving 16 bases between them. CDR1 MDHEN and CDR2 SYDVKM come from the germline V gene. Combining the CDR3 with reference TRBV28 and TRBJ2-5 gives the whole variable domain DVKVTQSSRYLVKRTGEKVFLECVQDMDHENMFWYRQDPGLGLRLIYFSYDVKMKEKGDIPEGYSVSREKKERFSLILESASTNQTSMYLCASSFLGDNWETQYFGPGTRLLVL.

This rearrangement joins TRBV5-1 to TRBJ1-1; 7 bases fit TRBD1. CDR1 and CDR2 from the germline V gene are SGHRS and YFSETQ. J lost 1 base, V lost 8 bases, and 17 bases had no gene match. This CDR3 is built from 17 residues. The CDR3 sequence: CAREGQARLKPNTEAFF. As DNA, the CDR3 is TGCGCCAGAGAAGGACAGGCTAGACTAAAACCGAACACTGAAGCTTTCTTT.

The rearrangement joins TRBV28 to TRBJ1-1; D is unresolved. This CDR3 spans 13 amino acids. Germline V gene data show CDR1 as MDHEN and CDR2 as SYDVKM. Trimming stripped 6 bases from V and 4 bases from J, with 12 bases between. The CDR3 DNA reads TGTGCCAGCAGATTTCGCGGGTTCACTGAAGCTTTCTTT. It yields the protein CASRFRGFTEAFF. Complete variable domain (other parts from reference TRBV28 and TRBJ1-1): DVKVTQSSRYLVKRTGEKVFLECVQDMDHENMFWYRQDPGLGLRLIYFSYDVKMKEKGDIPEGYSVSREKKERFSLILESASTNQTSMYLCASRFRGFTEAFFGQGTRLTVV.

The V call is TRBV4-2, the J call TRBJ1-1, with D unclear. The CDR3 runs 17 residues. The V end lost 4 bases, the J end lost 0 bases, and 18 bases lay between the germline ends. Looked up from germline, CDR1 is LGHNA and CDR2 is YNFKEQ. CDR3 in amino acids: CASSPPVSQRMNTEAFF. The CDR3 nucleotides are TGTGCCAGCAGCCCCCCAGTGTCCCAGAGGATGAACACTGAAGCTTTCTTT.

V usage is TRBV10-1 and J usage is TRBJ1-1; D is unresolved. The CDR3 runs 15 residues. Deletions cut 3 bases from V and 1 base from J, with 12 bases between. In germline, CDR1 is WNHNN, CDR2 SYGVQD (reference sequence). The CDR3 here is CASSEEGLGNTEAFF. For the CDR3, the DNA is TGCGCCAGCAGTGAAGAGGGCTTAGGGAACACTGAAGCTTTCTTT.

The chain recombines TRBV4-1 with TRBJ1-1; D is uncertain. Germline CDR1 MGHRA, CDR2 YSYEKL. Trimming stripped 2 bases from V and 1 base from J, with 8 bases between. This CDR3 comprises 14 residues. The CDR3 reads CASSQKTPNTEAFF. The CDR3 DNA reads as TGCGCCAGCAGCCAAAAGACACCGAACACTGAAGCTTTCTTT.

The chain is built from TRBV27 and TRBJ2-3; 10 nucleotides line up with TRBD2. Germline loops: CDR1 MNHEY, CDR2 SMNVEV (reference sequence). This CDR3 has 14 amino acids. Losses at the gene ends were 6 bases for V and 5 bases for J; bases not matched to a gene: 5. CDR3 region: CASRPPSGRDTQYF. CDR3 bases: TGTGCCAGCAGACCCCCTAGCGGGAGAGATACGCAGTATTTT.

V gene TRBV11-2 combines with J gene TRBJ2-1, with D perhaps matching TRBD1 or TRBD2 (5 bases each). V gave up 5 bases and J gave up 4 bases, with 18 bases separating them. Looked up from germline, CDR1 is SGHAT and CDR2 is FQNNGV. The CDR3 contains 16 residues. The DNA for the CDR3 is TGTGCCAGCAGCCATATCCGGGACCGAGCTTACAATGAGCAGTTCTTC. As protein: CASSHIRDRAYNEQFF. The full variable domain, its missing parts supplied by reference TRBV11-2 and TRBJ2-1, is EAGVAQSPRYKIIEKRQSVAFWCNPISGHATLYWYQQILGQGPKLLIQFQNNGVVDDSQLPKDRFSAERLKGVDSTLKIQPAKLEDSAVYLCASSHIRDRAYNEQFFGPGTRLTVL.

V is TRBV7-3 and J is TRBJ2-7, with 8 bases matching TRBD2. CDR1 and CDR2 from the germline V gene are SGHTA and FQGTGA. V lost 5 bases, J lost 2 bases, and 2 bases stayed unmatched. The CDR3 runs 13 residues. The chain's CDR3 is CASSVSGAYEQYF. CDR3 sequence (DNA): TGTGCCAGCAGCGTTAGCGGGGCCTACGAGCAGTACTTC.